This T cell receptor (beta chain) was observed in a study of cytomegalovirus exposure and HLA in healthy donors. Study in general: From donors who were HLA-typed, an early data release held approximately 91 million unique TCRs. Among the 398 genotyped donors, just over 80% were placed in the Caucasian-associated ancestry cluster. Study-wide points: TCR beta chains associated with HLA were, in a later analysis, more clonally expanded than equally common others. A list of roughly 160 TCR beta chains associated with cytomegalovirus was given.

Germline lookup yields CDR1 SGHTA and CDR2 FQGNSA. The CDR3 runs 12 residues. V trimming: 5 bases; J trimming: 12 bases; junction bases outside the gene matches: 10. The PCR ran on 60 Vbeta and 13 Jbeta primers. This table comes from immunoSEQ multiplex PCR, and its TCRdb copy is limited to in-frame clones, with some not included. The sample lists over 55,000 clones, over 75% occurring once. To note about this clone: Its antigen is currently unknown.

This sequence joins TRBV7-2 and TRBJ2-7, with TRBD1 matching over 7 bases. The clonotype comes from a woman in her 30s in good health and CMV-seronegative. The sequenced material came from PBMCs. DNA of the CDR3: TGTGCCAGCAGCCTTGAATCGACAGGGCTGTACTTC. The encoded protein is CASSLESTGLYF.